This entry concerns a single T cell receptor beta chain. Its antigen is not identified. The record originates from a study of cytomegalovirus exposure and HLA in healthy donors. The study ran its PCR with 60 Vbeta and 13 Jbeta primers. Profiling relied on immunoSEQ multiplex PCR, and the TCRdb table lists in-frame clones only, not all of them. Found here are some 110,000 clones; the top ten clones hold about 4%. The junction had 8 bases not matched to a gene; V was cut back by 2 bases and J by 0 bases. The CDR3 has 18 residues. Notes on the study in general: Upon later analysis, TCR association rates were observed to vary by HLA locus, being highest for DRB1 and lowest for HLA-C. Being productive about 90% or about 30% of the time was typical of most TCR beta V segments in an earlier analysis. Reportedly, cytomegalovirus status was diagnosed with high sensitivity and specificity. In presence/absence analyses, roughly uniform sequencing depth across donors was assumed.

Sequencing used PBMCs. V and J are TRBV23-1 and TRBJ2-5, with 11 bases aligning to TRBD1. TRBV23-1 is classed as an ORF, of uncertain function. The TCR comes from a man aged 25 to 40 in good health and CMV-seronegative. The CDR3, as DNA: TGCGCCAGCAGTCAACCTAAATCGGGACAGGGGGACCAAGAGACCCAGTACTTC. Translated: CASSQPKSGQGDQETQYF.